Each of the 9 T cell receptor beta chains below was sequenced from the same sample in a study of cytomegalovirus exposure and HLA in healthy donors. The PCR used 60 Vbeta and 13 Jbeta primers. Measured with immunoSEQ multiplex PCR; TCRdb has only the in-frame clones, and not every one. The table shows 60,000 to 70,000 clones, with roughly four fifths occurring only once. Sequenced sample: PBMCs. Source of these receptors: a man aged 50-60 years in good health and CMV-seronegative.

V is TRBV10-3 and J is TRBJ2-7, with 7 positions matching TRBD1. The CDR3 extends over 11 amino acids. V lost 10 bases, J lost 4 bases, and 4 bases stayed unmatched. Germline V lookup: CDR1 ENHRY, CDR2 SYGVKD. The CDR3 protein is CATQTGYEQYF. The CDR3 nucleotides are TGTGCCACCCAGACAGGGTACGAGCAGTACTTC.

The chain recombines TRBV19 with TRBJ2-3; 9 nucleotides line up with TRBD1. Per germline, CDR1 LNHDA and CDR2 SQIVND (reference sequence). The CDR3 has 17 residues. V trimming: 5 bases; J trimming: 0 bases; junction bases outside the gene matches: 9. CDR3 sequence (DNA): TGTGCCAGTAGTTCGATCACAGGGGGCGCGAGCACAGATACGCAGTATTTT. Translated: CASSSITGGASTDTQYF.

This chain connects TRBV25-1 to TRBJ1-4, with no clear D. CDR1 is MGHDK, CDR2 SYGVNS, per germline. CDR3 length: 16 residues. The V gene lost 2 bases and the J gene lost 4 bases, with 14 bases spanning the gap. CDR3 protein: CASSEPGGLLNEKLFF. CDR3 DNA: TGTGCCAGCAGTGAACCCGGAGGTCTACTTAATGAAAAACTGTTTTTT. The full variable domain, its missing parts supplied by reference TRBV25-1 and TRBJ1-4, is EADIYQTPRYLVIGTGKKITLECSQTMGHDKMYWYQQDPGMELHLIHYSYGVNSTEKGDLSSESTVSRIRTEHFPLTLESARPSHTSQYLCASSEPGGLLNEKLFFGSGTQLSVL.

To note about this clone: The DNA is left out, because the CDR3 cannot be placed on it with certainty; the CDR3 is given as TCRdb lists it. CDR3 amino acids: CASSSPVGRGISGNTMYF. The chain employs TRBV7-9 and TRBJ1-3; the D call in the table, TRBD1, was not verified against the DNA. The CDR3 region is 18 residues in length, termini included. Per germline, CDR1 SEHNR and CDR2 FQNEAQ (reference sequence).

The chain recombines TRBV5-1 with TRBJ2-7; D perhaps matches TRBD2 (6 bases). Germline V gene lookup returns CDR1 SGHRS and CDR2 YFSETQ. The CDR3 is made up of 13 amino acids. V shed 2 bases and J shed 2 bases, with 8 bases lying between them. CDR3 sequence: CASSFGLTYEQYF. CDR3 nucleotide sequence: TGCGCCAGCAGCTTCGGACTAACCTACGAGCAGTACTTC.

V is TRBV10-3 and J is TRBJ2-3; 8 bases agree with TRBD2. The ends lost 2 bases at V and 0 bases at J; junction bases unmatched: 4. Per the germline V gene, CDR1 is ENHRY and CDR2 is SYGVKD. The CDR3 has 16 amino acids. The CDR3 is CAISETSGASTDTQYF. The CDR3 DNA reads as TGTGCCATCAGTGAGACTAGCGGAGCTAGCACAGATACGCAGTATTTT.

The chain has TRBV25-1 and TRBJ1-2; 8 nucleotides match TRBD1. The CDR3 length is 17 residues. Germline V gene lookup returns CDR1 MGHDK and CDR2 SYGVNS. V lost 1 base and J lost 4; bases outside the gene matches: 11. The CDR3 nucleotides read TGTGCCAGCAGTGAATCCTTAGGACAGGGAGCGTTCTATGGCTACACCTTC. Its protein is CASSESLGQGAFYGYTF.

This chain connects TRBV11-2 to TRBJ1-1, with 10 nucleotides matching TRBD1. The CDR3 covers 13 residues. The V gene end was trimmed by 8 bases and the J gene end by 6 bases; junction bases not matched to a gene: 6. Germline values: CDR1 SGHAT, CDR2 FQNNGV. The CDR3 DNA sequence: TGTGCCAGCCGGGACAGGGGTCTATCTGAAGCTTTCTTT. This codes for CASRDRGLSEAFF.

The chain uses TRBV4-3 and TRBJ1-4; unclear D gene. Trimming cost V 1 base and J 0 bases, with 3 bases left between them. Germline V lookup: CDR1 LGHNA, CDR2 YSLEER. This CDR3 comprises 14 residues. CDR3 in DNA: TGCGCCAGCAGCCAAGGAGCAACTAATGAAAAACTGTTTTTT. Translation: CASSQGATNEKLFF.